This T cell receptor (beta chain) stems from a study of T cell changes during pregnancy in multiple sclerosis. The CDR3 runs to 15 residues. Germline V gives CDR1 SGDLS, CDR2 YYNGEE. The V segment lost 3 bases and the J segment 6 bases; nucleotides outside the gene matches: 10. Using immunoSEQ multiplex PCR, the repertoire was profiled, and TCRdb retains in-frame clones only, with some absent. The sample has roughly 42,000 clones, 94% seen once; the top ten hold about 0.37%. The sample in question was CD4+ T cells from peripheral blood mononuclear cells, obtained after pregnancy. The TCR originated in a female donor with multiple sclerosis, enrolled in a pregnancy study. The chain recombines TRBV9 with TRBJ1-1; 8 nucleotides line up with TRBD1. CDR3 nucleotides: TGTGCCAGCAGCGCCTTACAGGGGGGATCCGCTGAAGCTTTCTTT. It specifies CASSALQGGSAEAFF.